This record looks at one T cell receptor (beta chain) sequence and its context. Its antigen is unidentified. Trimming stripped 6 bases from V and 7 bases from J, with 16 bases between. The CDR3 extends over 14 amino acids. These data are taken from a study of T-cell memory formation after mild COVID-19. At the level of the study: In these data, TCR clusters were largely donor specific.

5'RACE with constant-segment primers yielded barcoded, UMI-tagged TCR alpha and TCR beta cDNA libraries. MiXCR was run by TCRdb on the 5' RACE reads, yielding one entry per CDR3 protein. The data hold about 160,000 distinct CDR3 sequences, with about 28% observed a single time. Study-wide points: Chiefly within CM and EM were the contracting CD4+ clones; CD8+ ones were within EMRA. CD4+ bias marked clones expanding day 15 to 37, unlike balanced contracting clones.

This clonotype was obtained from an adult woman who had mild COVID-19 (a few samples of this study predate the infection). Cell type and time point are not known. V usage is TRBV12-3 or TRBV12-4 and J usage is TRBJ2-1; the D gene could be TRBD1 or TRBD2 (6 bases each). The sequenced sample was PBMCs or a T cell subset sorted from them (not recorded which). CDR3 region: CASSSGGGGNEQFF. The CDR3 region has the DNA TGTGCCAGCAGCTCAGGAGGAGGGGGGAATGAGCAGTTCTTC.